These T cell receptor beta chains were read from a single sample in a study of shared clonotypes between healthy human individuals. The data were produced by immunoSEQ multiplex PCR, yet TCRdb's version contains in-frame clones alone and is incomplete. The sample shows approximately 600,000 clones, around 95% of them seen only once. Sequenced input: naive CD8+ T cells sorted from blood. The receptors come from a woman aged 25-40 years in good health. Each CDR3 is given with its conserved first and last residue. A D gene is named only where the DNA matches it firmly. Clone size appears in some rows only: once, few, many, or a class for an expanded clone.

j_call,d_call,v_call,clone_size,cdr3_nt,cdr3_aa
TRBJ1-1,.,TRBV2,.,TGTGCCAGCAACTTGCGGGGGGCCACTGAAGCTTTCTTT,CASNLRGATEAFF
TRBJ2-7,TRBD1,TRBV6-5,.,TGTGCCAGCAGTTACGGTTCAGGGGGCGAGCAGTACTTC,CASSYGSGGEQYF
TRBJ2-1,.,TRBV7-9,.,TGTGCCAGCAGCCCCGACCGGGACTTCACCATCGATGAGCAGTTCTTC,CASSPDRDFTIDEQFF
TRBJ1-2,.,TRBV13,.,.,CASSLGTSGRIGGYTF
TRBJ1-2,.,TRBV28,.,TGTGCCAGCAGTTCAAATCGGGACGGCTATGGCTACACCTTC,CASSSNRDGYGYTF
TRBJ2-2,TRBD2,TRBV19,.,TGTGCCAGTAGTATAGTCGGGAGGAGTAACACCGGGGAGCTGTTTTTT,CASSIVGRSNTGELFF
TRBJ2-7,.,TRBV28,once,TGTGCCAGCCGTTTCCAGGGCAGGAGCTCCTACGAGCAGTACTTC,CASRFQGRSSYEQYF
TRBJ2-7,.,TRBV4-1,.,TGCGCCAGCAGCCAAGGGGTTATCGTCCTACCGGGAGAGCAGTACTTC,CASSQGVIVLPGEQYF
TRBJ1-1,.,TRBV6-1,.,TGTGCCAGCAGTGATGGCAGTTATTTGGAAGCTTTCTTT,CASSDGSYLEAFF
TRBJ2-7,.,TRBV6-5,.,TGTGCCAGCAGTTACTCCGGGAGCTCCTACGAGCAGTACTTC,CASSYSGSSYEQYF
TRBJ2-3,.,TRBV4-1,.,TGCGCCAGCAGCCAAGGGCAGGGGTTTACGGATACGCAGTATTTT,CASSQGQGFTDTQYF
TRBJ2-7,TRBD1,TRBV6-5,.,TGTGCCAGCAGGCACCCCCTACAGGGGGCCTACGAGCAGTACTTC,CASRHPLQGAYEQYF
TRBJ1-2,.,TRBV5-1,.,TGCGCCAGCAGCTTGACAAACAGGGCTGGCTACACCTTC,CASSLTNRAGYTF
TRBJ2-7,TRBD1,TRBV28,.,TGTGCCAGCAGTTTGGGGACAGACTACGAGCAGTACTTC,CASSLGTDYEQYF